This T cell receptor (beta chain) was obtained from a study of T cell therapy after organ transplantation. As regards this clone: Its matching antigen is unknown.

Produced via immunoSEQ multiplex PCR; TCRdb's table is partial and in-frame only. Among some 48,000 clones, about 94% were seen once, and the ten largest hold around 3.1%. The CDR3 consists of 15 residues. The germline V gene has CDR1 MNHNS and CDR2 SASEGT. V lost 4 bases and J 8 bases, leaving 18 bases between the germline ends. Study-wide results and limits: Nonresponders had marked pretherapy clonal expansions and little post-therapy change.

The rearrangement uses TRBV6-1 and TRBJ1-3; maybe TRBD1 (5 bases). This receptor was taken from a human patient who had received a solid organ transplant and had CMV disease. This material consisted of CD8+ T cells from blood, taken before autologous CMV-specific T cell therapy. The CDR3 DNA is TGTGCCAGCAGTGTTAGGGCAGGGCGGGGAGACACCATATATTTT. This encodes CASSVRAGRGDTIYF.